This TCR beta chain was captured by sequencing in a study of blood T cell repertoires in COVID-19. This CDR3 region has 16 residues. Germline V lookup: CDR1 SGHTA, CDR2 FQGNSA. V gave up 6 bases and J gave up 0 bases, with 15 bases separating them. This clone was counted a single time. TCRdb's copy holds only in-frame clones and misses some; the assay was immunoSEQ multiplex PCR. This sample yields hundreds of thousands of clones, of which 80% to 90% are seen a single time; over 6% belongs to the top ten. This clonotype was obtained from a woman in her forties or fifties with COVID-19, enrolled during active disease. The chain is built from TRBV7-2 and TRBJ1-3, with D possibly matching TRBD1 (5 bases). Source material: peripheral blood. The CDR3 is CASSRRTGSSGNTIYF. The CDR3 region has the DNA TGTGCCAGCAGTCGTCGTACAGGATCCTCTGGAAACACCATATATTTT.